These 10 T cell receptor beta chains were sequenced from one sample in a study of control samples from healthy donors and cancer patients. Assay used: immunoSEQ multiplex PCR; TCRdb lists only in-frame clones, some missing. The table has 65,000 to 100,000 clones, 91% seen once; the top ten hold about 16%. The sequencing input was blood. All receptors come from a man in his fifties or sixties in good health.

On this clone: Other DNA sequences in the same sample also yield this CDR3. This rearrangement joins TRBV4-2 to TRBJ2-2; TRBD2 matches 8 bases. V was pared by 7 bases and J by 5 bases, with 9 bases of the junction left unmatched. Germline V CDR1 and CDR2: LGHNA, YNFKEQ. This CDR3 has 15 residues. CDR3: CASMLDGGGTGELFF. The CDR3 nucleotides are TGTGCCAGCATGCTAGACGGGGGGGGGACCGGGGAGCTGTTTTTT.

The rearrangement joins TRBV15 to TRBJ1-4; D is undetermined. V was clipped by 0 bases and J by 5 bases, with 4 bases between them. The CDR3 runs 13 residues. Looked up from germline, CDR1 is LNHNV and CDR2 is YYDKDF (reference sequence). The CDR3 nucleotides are TGTGCCACCAGCAGAGAATCGAATGAAAAACTGTTTTTT. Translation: CATSRESNEKLFF.

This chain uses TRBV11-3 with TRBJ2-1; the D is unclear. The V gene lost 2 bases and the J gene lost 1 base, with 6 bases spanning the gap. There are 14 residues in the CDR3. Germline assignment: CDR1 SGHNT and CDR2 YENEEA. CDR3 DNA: TGTGCCAGCAGCTTACCAGGATCCTACAATGAGCAGTTCTTC. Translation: CASSLPGSYNEQFF.

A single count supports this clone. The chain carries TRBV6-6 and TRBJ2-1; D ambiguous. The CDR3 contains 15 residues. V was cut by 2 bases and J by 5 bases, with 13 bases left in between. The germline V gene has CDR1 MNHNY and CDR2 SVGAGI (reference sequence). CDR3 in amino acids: CASSYPAAADNEQFF. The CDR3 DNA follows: TGTGCCAGCAGTTACCCCGCGGCGGCGGACAATGAGCAGTTCTTC.

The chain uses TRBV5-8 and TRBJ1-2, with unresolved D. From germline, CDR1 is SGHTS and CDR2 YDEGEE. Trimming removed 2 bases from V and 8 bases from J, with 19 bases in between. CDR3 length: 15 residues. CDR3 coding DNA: TGTGCCAGCAGCTTAACCGGATCCTCCCTTCGGGGCTACACCTTC. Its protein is CASSLTGSSLRGYTF. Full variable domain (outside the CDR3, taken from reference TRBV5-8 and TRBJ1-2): EAGVTQSPTHLIKTRGQQATLRCSPISGHTSVYWYQQALGLGLQFLLWYDEGEERNRGNFPPRFSGRQFPNYSSELNVNALELEDSALYLCASSLTGSSLRGYTFGSGTRLTVV.

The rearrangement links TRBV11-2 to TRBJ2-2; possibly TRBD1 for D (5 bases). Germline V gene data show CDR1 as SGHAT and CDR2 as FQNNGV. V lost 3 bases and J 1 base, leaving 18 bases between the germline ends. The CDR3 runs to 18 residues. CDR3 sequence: CASSFNHRPMGNTGELFF. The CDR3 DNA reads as TGTGCCAGCAGCTTTAATCACAGGCCGATGGGGAACACCGGGGAGCTGTTTTTT. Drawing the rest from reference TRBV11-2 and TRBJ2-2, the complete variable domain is EAGVAQSPRYKIIEKRQSVAFWCNPISGHATLYWYQQILGQGPKLLIQFQNNGVVDDSQLPKDRFSAERLKGVDSTLKIQPAKLEDSAVYLCASSFNHRPMGNTGELFFGEGSRLTVL.

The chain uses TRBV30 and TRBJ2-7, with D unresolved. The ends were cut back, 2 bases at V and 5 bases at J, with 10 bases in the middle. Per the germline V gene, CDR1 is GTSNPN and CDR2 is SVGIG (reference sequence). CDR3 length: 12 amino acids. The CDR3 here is CAWSNPQDEQYF. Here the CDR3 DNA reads TGTGCCTGGAGTAATCCTCAGGACGAGCAGTACTTC.

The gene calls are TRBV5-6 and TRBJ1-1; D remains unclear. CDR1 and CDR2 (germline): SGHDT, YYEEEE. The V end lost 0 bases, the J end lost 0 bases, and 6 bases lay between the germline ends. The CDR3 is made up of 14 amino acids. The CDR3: CASSLGTMNTEAFF. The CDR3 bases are TGTGCCAGCAGCTTGGGTACGATGAACACTGAAGCTTTCTTT.

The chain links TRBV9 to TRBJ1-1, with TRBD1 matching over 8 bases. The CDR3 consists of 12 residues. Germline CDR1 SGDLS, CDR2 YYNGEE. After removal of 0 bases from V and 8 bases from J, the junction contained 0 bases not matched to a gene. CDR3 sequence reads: CASSVGDREAFF. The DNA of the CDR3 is TGTGCCAGCAGCGTAGGGGACAGGGAAGCTTTCTTT.

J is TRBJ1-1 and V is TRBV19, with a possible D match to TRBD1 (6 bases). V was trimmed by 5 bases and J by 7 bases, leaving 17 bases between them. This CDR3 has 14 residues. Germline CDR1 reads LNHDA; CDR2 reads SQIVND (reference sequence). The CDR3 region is CASSVGAPVHEAFF. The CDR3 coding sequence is TGTGCCAGTAGTGTGGGGGCGCCGGTCCATGAAGCTTTCTTT.